The T cell receptor beta chain described here comes from a study of T cell responses to AZD1222 COVID-19 vaccine. Measured with immunoSEQ multiplex PCR; TCRdb has only the in-frame clones, and not every one. The top ten clones hold under 20% of a sample with 95,000 to 110,000 clones, around 89% of them seen once. This CDR3 is built from 12 residues. The germline V gene encodes CDR1 LNHNV and CDR2 YYDKDF (reference sequence). With 3 bases removed from V and 7 bases from J, the gap between germline ends came to 4 bases. This receptor was taken from an adult in good health. This rearrangement joins TRBV15 to TRBJ1-6, with D unclear. The source material was peripheral blood, sampled on day 0 of AZD1222 vaccination. Written as DNA, the CDR3 is TGTGCCACCAGCAGTCGCAATTCACCCCTCCACTTT. Translation: CATSSRNSPLHF.